This section outlines one T cell receptor beta chain sequence together with its context. The sample belongs to a study of shared clonotypes between healthy human individuals. Deep-level settings were used for running the assay. Some 32,000 T cell genomes, or about 200 ng DNA, went into the sorted-subset replicate PCRs. In the study's own analysis: ImmunoSEQ only sent back junction sequences with no quality scores, so filtering was done differently. The assay was immunoSEQ multiplex PCR, and TCRdb's table has in-frame clones only and misses some. That table furnishes V, J and clone size, whereas the DNA furnished D and trimming. Altogether 2 million to 2.5 million clones are present, approximately 95% being singletons, with the ten largest covering under 0.45%. The CDR3 runs to 13 residues. Trimming shortened V by 3 bases and J by 7 bases, and 11 bases separated the two germline ends. The germline V gene has CDR1 SGHRS and CDR2 YFSETQ.

This receptor was identified in a man aged 18 to 29 in good health. Some clones in this sample may be carry-over from other donors' samples. This sequence joins TRBV5-1 and TRBJ1-3; D ambiguous. Source material: naive CD4+ T cells from PBMCs. The subset denotes: CD45RA+ positively selected. The CDR3, as DNA: TGCGCCAGCAGCTCCCATAAAGGGAACACCATATATTTT. Amino acids: CASSSHKGNTIYF.